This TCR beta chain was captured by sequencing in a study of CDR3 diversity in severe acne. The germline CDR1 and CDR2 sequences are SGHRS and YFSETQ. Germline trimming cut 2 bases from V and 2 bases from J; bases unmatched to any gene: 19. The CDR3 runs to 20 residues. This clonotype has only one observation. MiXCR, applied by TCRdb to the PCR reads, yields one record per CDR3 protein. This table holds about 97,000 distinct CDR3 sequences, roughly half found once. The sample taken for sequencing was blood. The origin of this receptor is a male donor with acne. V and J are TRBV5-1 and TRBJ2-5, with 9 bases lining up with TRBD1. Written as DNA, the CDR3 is TGCGCCAGCAGCTTCTACCTCGCGGGAGCCACCGGGACAGGGCAAGAGACCCAGTACTTC. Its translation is CASSFYLAGATGTGQETQYF.